These T cell receptor beta chains were read from a single sample in a study of CD8 T cells in Susac syndrome. TCRdb independently ran MiXCR on the immunoSEQ multiplex PCR reads; one entry per CDR3 protein. This table holds 150,000 to 200,000 distinct CDR3 sequences, roughly 92% found once. The sequenced sample was CD4+ T cells from PBMCs. Receptors were obtained from a human donor with multiple sclerosis. Both conserved end residues are part of each CDR3. Each record gives: clone size, V gene, D gene, J gene, CDR3 DNA, CDR3 protein. A D gene is named only where the DNA matches it firmly. Rows give clone size only sometimes, using once, few, many, or a class for an expanded clone.

abundance: NA
v_gene: TRBV15
d_gene: TRBD1
j_gene: TRBJ2-1
CDR3nt: TGTGCCACCAGCAGAACCCGGGACAGATCCTACAATGAGCAGTTCTTC
CDR3aa: CATSRTRDRSYNEQFF

abundance: NA
v_gene: TRBV20-1
d_gene: NA
j_gene: TRBJ1-1
CDR3nt: TGCAGTGCTAGAGAGGGAGCCCCGAACACTGAAGCTTTCTTT
CDR3aa: CSAREGAPNTEAFF

abundance: NA
v_gene: TRBV27
d_gene: NA
j_gene: TRBJ1-6
CDR3nt: TGTGCCAGCAGTTATAGGAGCTCCTATAATTCACCCCTCCACTTT
CDR3aa: CASSYRSSYNSPLHF

abundance: NA
v_gene: TRBV30
d_gene: NA
j_gene: TRBJ2-1
CDR3nt: TGTGCCTGGAGTGCGGGAGTGGCCTACAATGAGCAGTTCTTC
CDR3aa: CAWSAGVAYNEQFF

abundance: NA
v_gene: TRBV6-5
d_gene: NA
j_gene: TRBJ2-3
CDR3nt: TGTGCCAGCAGCCGTACAGGGAGCGCAGATACGCAGTATTTT
CDR3aa: CASSRTGSADTQYF

abundance: NA
v_gene: TRBV12-3/TRBV12-4
d_gene: NA
j_gene: TRBJ2-7
CDR3nt: TGTGCCAGCAGTCCCACCGGGTCCCGCCCGGGGGAGCAGTACTTC
CDR3aa: CASSPTGSRPGEQYF

abundance: NA
v_gene: TRBV7-2
d_gene: TRBD1
j_gene: TRBJ1-5
CDR3nt: TGTGCCAGCAGCCCGGGACAGGAAGGCCCCCAGCATTTT
CDR3aa: CASSPGQEGPQHF

abundance: NA
v_gene: TRBV9
d_gene: TRBD2
j_gene: TRBJ2-3
CDR3nt: TGTGCCAGCAGCGTGACTAGCGGGAGCACAGATACGCAGTATTTT
CDR3aa: CASSVTSGSTDTQYF

abundance: NA
v_gene: TRBV6-1
d_gene: TRBD1
j_gene: TRBJ1-1
CDR3nt: TGTGCCAGCAGTGGTCTAACACGCCCCGGGACAGGGAACACTGAAGCTTTCTTT
CDR3aa: CASSGLTRPGTGNTEAFF

abundance: NA
v_gene: TRBV7-8
d_gene: NA
j_gene: TRBJ2-2
CDR3nt: TGTGCCAGCAGGGGGGGCGACAGATTAAACACCGGGGAGCTGTTTTTT
CDR3aa: CASRGGDRLNTGELFF

abundance: NA
v_gene: TRBV5-1
d_gene: TRBD1
j_gene: TRBJ1-1
CDR3nt: TGCGCCAGCAGAACCGGGACAGGAAACACTGAAGCTTTCTTT
CDR3aa: CASRTGTGNTEAFF

abundance: NA
v_gene: TRBV28
d_gene: TRBD2
j_gene: TRBJ2-5
CDR3nt: TGTGCCAGCAGTCCTCAAACGGGGGGGCAGTCCCAGTACTTC
CDR3aa: CASSPQTGGQSQYF

abundance: once
v_gene: TRBV7-9
d_gene: TRBD1
j_gene: TRBJ2-2
CDR3nt: TGTGCCAGCAGCACCTGGACAGGGACGAACACCGGGGAGCTGTTTTTT
CDR3aa: CASSTWTGTNTGELFF

abundance: NA
v_gene: TRBV28
d_gene: NA
j_gene: TRBJ2-7
CDR3nt: TGTGCCAGCAGGGAAGGCACCCTCTACGAGCAGTACTTC
CDR3aa: CASREGTLYEQYF

abundance: NA
v_gene: TRBV2
d_gene: NA
j_gene: TRBJ1-2
CDR3nt: TGTGCCAGCAGTGAAGGGCAGGGACTGGTCTATGGCTACACCTTC
CDR3aa: CASSEGQGLVYGYTF

abundance: NA
v_gene: TRBV6-5
d_gene: TRBD2
j_gene: TRBJ2-3
CDR3nt: TGTGCCAGCAGTTACGCCCGAGGGACTAGCGGGACTGGCACAGATACGCAGTATTTT
CDR3aa: CASSYARGTSGTGTDTQYF

abundance: NA
v_gene: TRBV10-3
d_gene: NA
j_gene: TRBJ1-2
CDR3nt: TGTGCCATCAGACGCCCGGACAGCCCTTATGGCTACACCTTC
CDR3aa: CAIRRPDSPYGYTF